A single sample gave rise to the 18 T cell receptor beta chains below, sequenced in a study of vaccination effects on CD4 cells after COVID-19. Sequencing in the ViraFEST assay came after antigen-specific CD4+ T cells had been expanded with viral peptide pools, which were used to stimulate PBMC. Having been cultured for 10 days, the cells underwent CD4+ T cell isolation. The vaccine given was either BNT162b2 or mRNA-1273, in two doses. Sequenced by immunoSEQ multiplex PCR; TCRdb stores in-frame clones only, minus some. Of about 59,000 clones listed, 60% to 80% are singletons. No antigen has been assigned to these receptors. This sample comprised CD4+ T cells from PBMCs cultured with HCoV-OC43 spike peptides, obtained after COVID-19 vaccination. The subset: HCoV-OC43 spike overlapping peptide pool stimulation. These receptors came from a human donor who received a COVID-19 vaccine.

The chain joins TRBV6-5 to TRBJ2-1; tentatively, D is TRBD2 (5 bases). Trimming took off 0 bases at V and 7 bases at J, with 10 bases between the two ends. Germline V gene data show CDR1 as MNHEY and CDR2 as SVGAGI. The CDR3 totals 14 residues. The DNA for the CDR3 is TGTGCCAGCAGTTACTCGCGGGTGAGGAATGAGCAGTTCTTC. This encodes CASSYSRVRNEQFF.

This clone appeared a single time. A junction end diverges from the germline sequence, so it may reflect a read error. The rearrangement uses TRBV5-1 and TRBJ1-1; D is uncertain. The CDR3 is made up of 14 amino acids. From germline, CDR1 is SGHRS and CDR2 YFSETQ. The CDR3 DNA reads as TGCGCCAGCAGCTTAAGCCTTTCTCACCAAGTAATCAGCTTT. Encoded protein: CASSLSLSHQVISF.

The chain has TRBV12-3 or TRBV12-4 and TRBJ1-6; D is ambiguous. The length of the CDR3 is 12 residues. Trimming took off 3 bases at V and 12 bases at J, with 9 bases between the two ends. This chain's CDR3 is CASSFTEGPLHF. In DNA, the CDR3 is TGTGCCAGCAGTTTTACGGAGGGACCCCTCCACTTT.

This chain joins TRBV6-5 and TRBJ2-7; no firm D call. In germline, CDR1 is MNHEY, CDR2 SVGAGI. The germline V and J ends were trimmed by 5 bases and 3 bases, with 11 bases remaining between them. This CDR3 has 13 amino acids. CDR3 residues: CASSRQFNYEQYV. DNA for the CDR3: TGTGCCAGCAGTCGTCAGTTTAACTACGAGCAGTACGTC.

V gene TRBV14 combines with J gene TRBJ2-3, with no clear D. Trimming pared 4 bases from V and 0 bases from J, leaving 17 bases between. There are 17 residues in the CDR3. Germline V lookup: CDR1 SGHDN, CDR2 FVKESK. CDR3 sequence reads: CASSPRRIAISTDTQYF. DNA for the CDR3: TGTGCCAGCAGCCCACGTAGGATCGCTATTAGCACAGATACGCAGTATTTT.

The chain combines TRBV19 with TRBJ2-3; D is perhaps TRBD2 (6 bases). V gave up 3 bases and J gave up 4 bases, with 14 bases separating them. Germline values: CDR1 LNHDA, CDR2 SQIVND (reference sequence). The CDR3 runs to 15 residues. CDR3 sequence reads: CASSISGYGADTQYF. DNA for the CDR3: TGTGCCAGTAGTATTAGCGGATACGGAGCAGATACGCAGTATTTT.

The genes are TRBV7-6 and TRBJ1-2; 8 bases fit TRBD1. Germline V gene lookup returns CDR1 SGHVS and CDR2 FNYEAQ. The CDR3 extends over 14 amino acids. The V and J ends lost 5 bases and 6 bases, in that order; junction bases with no gene match: 8. The CDR3 spells CASSPQGAVNGYTF. The CDR3 DNA is TGTGCCAGCAGCCCCCAGGGGGCTGTGAATGGCTACACCTTC.

The V call is TRBV24-1, the J call TRBJ2-5, with 7 bases lining up with TRBD1. Germline-derived CDR1 and CDR2 are KGHDR and SFDVKD. The CDR3 is 15 residues long. J gave up 0 bases and V 3 bases, and 3 bases lay outside the gene matches. CDR3 DNA sequence: TGTGCCACCAGTGATCTGGGACAGCACCAAGAGACCCAGTACTTC. Amino acids: CATSDLGQHQETQYF.

Of note for this clone: Other DNA sequences in this sample translate to the same CDR3. The chain joins TRBV5-1 to TRBJ2-7; 11 nucleotides match TRBD1. The CDR3 sequence is 15 residues long. Germline V gene sequence: CDR1 SGHRS, CDR2 YFSETQ. V lost 2 bases and J lost 1; bases outside the gene matches: 2. The DNA of the CDR3 is TGCGCCAGCAGCTTCGGGACAGGGGGTTCCTACGAGCAGTACGTC. It is translated as CASSFGTGGSYEQYV.

The V gene is TRBV29-1, the J gene TRBJ1-2; D is unclear. Trimming left V 4 bases short and J 8 bases short, with 8 bases between. This CDR3 region has 10 residues. CDR1 is SQVTM and CDR2 is ANQGSEA in the germline V gene. CDR3 sequence reads: CSVGAPGYTF. In DNA, the CDR3 is TGCAGCGTTGGGGCTCCGGGCTACACCTTC.

The V call is TRBV5-6, the J call TRBJ1-4, with TRBD1 identical over 9 bases. The CDR3 length is 18 residues. The V gene end was trimmed by 2 bases and the J gene end by 4 bases; junction bases not matched to a gene: 12. Germline CDR1 and CDR2: SGHDT and YYEEEE. This CDR3 reads CASSLGGQGRRSNEKLFF. CDR3 bases: TGTGCCAGCAGCTTAGGAGGACAGGGGCGGAGGAGTAATGAAAAACTGTTTTTT. The whole variable domain, remainder taken from reference TRBV5-6 and TRBJ1-4, is DAGVTQSPTHLIKTRGQQVTLRCSPKSGHDTVSWYQQALGQGPQFIFQYYEEEERQRGNFPDRFSGHQFPNYSSELNVNALLLGDSALYLCASSLGGQGRRSNEKLFFGSGTQLSVL.

V usage is TRBV9 and J usage is TRBJ2-3, with 8 bases lining up with TRBD2. The germline CDR1 and CDR2 sequences are SGDLS and YYNGEE. The CDR3 covers 16 residues. The J segment lost 1 base and the V segment lost 0 bases, leaving 4 bases of the junction unmatched. CDR3 bases: TGTGCCAGCAGCGTAGGGTACGGGGGGGGCACAGATACGCAGTATTTT. It specifies CASSVGYGGGTDTQYF.

The CDR3 DNA is TGTGCCTGGAGTGTCCGGAGAGAGACCCAGTACTTC. Residues: CAWSVRRETQYF. The rearrangement uses TRBV30 and TRBJ2-5, with no clear D. This CDR3 is built from 12 residues. CDR1 GTSNPN and CDR2 SVGIG come from the germline V gene (reference sequence). V was cut by 0 bases and J by 4 bases, with 6 bases left in between. Looking up the rest from reference TRBV30 and TRBJ2-5 gives the full variable domain: SQTIHQWPATLVQPVGSPLSLECTVEGTSNPNLYWYRQAAGRGLQLLFYSVGIGQISSEVPQNLSASRPQDRQFILSSKKLLLSDSGFYLCAWSVRRETQYFGPGTRLLVL.

The rearrangement joins TRBV5-6 to TRBJ1-5, with D perhaps TRBD1 (6 bases). CDR3 length equals 12 residues. In germline, CDR1 is SGHDT, CDR2 YYEEEE. Trimming took 4 bases from V and 7 from J, leaving 9 bases between them. Written as DNA, the CDR3 is TGTGCCAGCAGCCCCCAGGGGCAGCCCCAGCATTTT. Protein: CASSPQGQPQHF.

V and J are TRBV6-1 and TRBJ2-1, with a possible D match to TRBD2 (6 bases). Germline V lookup: CDR1 MNHNS, CDR2 SASEGT. V lost 2 bases to trimming and J lost 0 bases, with 11 bases between them. The CDR3 contains 16 residues. CDR3 residues: CASSETGGVSYNEQFF. CDR3 DNA: TGTGCCAGCAGTGAAACGGGCGGGGTCTCCTACAATGAGCAGTTCTTC.

The chain combines TRBV7-9 with TRBJ2-7, with TRBD1 matching over 10 bases. The trim removed 5 bases at V and 6 bases at J, leaving 7 bases unmatched. Per germline, CDR1 SEHNR and CDR2 FQNEAQ (reference sequence). The CDR3 length is 14 residues. This chain's CDR3 is CASSRATGGSEQYV. The CDR3, as DNA: TGTGCCAGCAGCCGAGCGACAGGGGGCTCCGAGCAGTACGTC.

This chain uses TRBV7-2 with TRBJ1-1, with D hard to call. This CDR3 is built from 13 residues. Germline V gene data show CDR1 as SGHTA and CDR2 as FQGNSA. Trimming cost V 7 bases and J 8 bases, with 17 bases left between them. CDR3 nucleotide sequence: TGTGCCAGCACTCAAGGACCCCTGGGGGAAGCTTTCTTT. This gives the protein CASTQGPLGEAFF.

The J gene is TRBJ1-4, the V gene TRBV9, with TRBD1 as a possible D gene (5 bases). V was trimmed by 4 bases and J by 3 bases, leaving 16 bases between them. The CDR3 covers 16 residues. CDR1 is SGDLS and CDR2 is YYNGEE in the germline V gene. CDR3 residues: CASSPRGTLANEKLFF. The CDR3 nucleotides are TGTGCCAGCAGCCCCCGGGGGACGCTGGCTAATGAAAAACTGTTTTTT.